This T cell receptor beta chain was identified in a study of OX40 agonist ivuxolimab in advanced cancers. The method was immunoSEQ multiplex PCR; TCRdb's version includes in-frame clones alone and lacks a portion of them. The profile covers more than 75,000 clones, with roughly four fifths appearing a single time and 6.6% taken by the ten largest. The germline CDR1 and CDR2 sequences are MNHEY and SVGAGI. This CDR3 has 14 residues. V was cut by 2 bases and J by 3 bases, with 11 bases left in between. This sequence originates from an adult with an advanced solid tumor such as melanoma, head and neck, liver or kidney cancer. The J gene is TRBJ2-7, the V gene TRBV6-5, with D maybe TRBD1 (6 bases). The sample in question was CD4+ or CD8+ T cells sorted from blood, obtained in a trial of the OX40 agonist ivuxolimab. The CDR3 bases are TGTGCCAGCAGTTACGTTAAACAGGGCTACGAGCAGTACTTC. It codes for CASSYVKQGYEQYF.